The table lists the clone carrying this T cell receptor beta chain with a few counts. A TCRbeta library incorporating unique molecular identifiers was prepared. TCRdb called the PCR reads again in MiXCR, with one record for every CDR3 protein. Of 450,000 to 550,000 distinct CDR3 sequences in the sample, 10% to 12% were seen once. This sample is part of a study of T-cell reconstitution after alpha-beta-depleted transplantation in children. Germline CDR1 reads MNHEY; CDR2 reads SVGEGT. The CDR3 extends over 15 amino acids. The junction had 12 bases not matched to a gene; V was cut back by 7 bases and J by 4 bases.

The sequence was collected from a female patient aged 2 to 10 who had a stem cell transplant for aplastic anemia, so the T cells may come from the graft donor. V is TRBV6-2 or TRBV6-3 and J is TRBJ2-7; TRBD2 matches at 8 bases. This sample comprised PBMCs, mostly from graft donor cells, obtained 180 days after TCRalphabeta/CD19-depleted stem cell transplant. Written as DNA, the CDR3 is TGTGCCAGCACCAACGGACTAGCCCTTATATACGAGCAGTACTTC. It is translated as CASTNGLALIYEQYF.